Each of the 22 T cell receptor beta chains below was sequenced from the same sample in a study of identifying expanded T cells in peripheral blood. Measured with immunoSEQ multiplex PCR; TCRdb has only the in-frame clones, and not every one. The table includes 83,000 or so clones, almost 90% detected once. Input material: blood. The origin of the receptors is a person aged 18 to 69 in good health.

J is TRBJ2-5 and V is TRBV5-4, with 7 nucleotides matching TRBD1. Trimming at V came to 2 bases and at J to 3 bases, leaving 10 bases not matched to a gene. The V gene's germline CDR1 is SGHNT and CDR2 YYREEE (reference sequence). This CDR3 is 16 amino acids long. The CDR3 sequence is CASSLGRGQGEETQYF. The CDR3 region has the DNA TGTGCCAGCAGCTTAGGACGCGGGCAGGGGGAAGAGACCCAGTACTTC.

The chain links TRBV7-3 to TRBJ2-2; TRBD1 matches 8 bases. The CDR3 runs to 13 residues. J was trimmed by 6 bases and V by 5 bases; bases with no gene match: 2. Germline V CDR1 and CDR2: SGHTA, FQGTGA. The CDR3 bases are TGTGCCAGCAGCAAGACAGGGGCCGGGGAGCTGTTTTTT. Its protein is CASSKTGAGELFF.

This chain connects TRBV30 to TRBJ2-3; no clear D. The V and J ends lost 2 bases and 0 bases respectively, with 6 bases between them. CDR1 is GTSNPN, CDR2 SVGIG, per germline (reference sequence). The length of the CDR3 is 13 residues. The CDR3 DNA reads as TGTGCCTGGAGTCGAGGAAGCACAGATACGCAGTATTTT. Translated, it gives CAWSRGSTDTQYF.

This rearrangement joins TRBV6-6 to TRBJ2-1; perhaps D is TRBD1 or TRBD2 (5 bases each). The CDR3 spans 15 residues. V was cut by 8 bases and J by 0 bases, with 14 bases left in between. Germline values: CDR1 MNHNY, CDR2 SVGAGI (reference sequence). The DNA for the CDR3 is TGTGCCAGCGGGGGATTTGGGACCTCCTACAATGAGCAGTTCTTC. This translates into CASGGFGTSYNEQFF.

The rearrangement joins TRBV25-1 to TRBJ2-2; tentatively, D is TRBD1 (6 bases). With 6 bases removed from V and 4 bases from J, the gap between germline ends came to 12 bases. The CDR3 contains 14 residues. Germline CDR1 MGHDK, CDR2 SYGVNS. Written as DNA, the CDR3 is TGTGCCAGCAGGGAACAAGGGGGCACCGGGGAGCTGTTTTTT. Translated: CASREQGGTGELFF.

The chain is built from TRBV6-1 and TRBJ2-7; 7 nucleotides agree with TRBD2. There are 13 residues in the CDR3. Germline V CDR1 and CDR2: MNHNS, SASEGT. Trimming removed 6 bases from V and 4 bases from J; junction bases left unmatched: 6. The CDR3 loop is CASRREGSYEQYF. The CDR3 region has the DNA TGTGCCAGCAGGAGGGAGGGATCGTACGAGCAGTACTTC.

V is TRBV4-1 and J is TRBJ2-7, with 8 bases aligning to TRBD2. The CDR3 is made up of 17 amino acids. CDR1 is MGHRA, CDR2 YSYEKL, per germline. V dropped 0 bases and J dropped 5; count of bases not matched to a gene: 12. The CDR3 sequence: CASSQDKVTGTRDEQYF. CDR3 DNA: TGCGCCAGCAGCCAAGATAAAGTAACCGGGACTAGGGACGAGCAGTACTTC.

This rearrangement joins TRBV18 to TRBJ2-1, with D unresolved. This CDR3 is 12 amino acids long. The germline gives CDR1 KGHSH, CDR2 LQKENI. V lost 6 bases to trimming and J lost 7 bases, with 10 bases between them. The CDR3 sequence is CASSLSSNEQFF. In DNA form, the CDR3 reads TGTGCCAGCTCCCTCTCTTCGAATGAGCAGTTCTTC.

CDR3 in amino acids: CASSPRAGELFF. CDR3 sequence (DNA): TGTGCCAGCTCACCGAGGGCCGGGGAGCTGTTTTTT. The gene calls are TRBV18 and TRBJ2-2; tentatively, D is TRBD2 (5 bases). The CDR3 contains 12 residues. CDR1 is KGHSH and CDR2 is LQKENI in the germline V gene. Trimming pared 3 bases from V and 6 bases from J, leaving 5 bases between.

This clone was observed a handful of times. This CDR3 reads CASSLVFGAESYEQYF. CDR3 in DNA: TGTGCCAGCAGCTTAGTTTTTGGGGCAGAATCCTACGAGCAGTACTTC. This sequence joins TRBV7-9 and TRBJ2-7; D might be TRBD1 (5 bases). The V gene's germline CDR1 is SEHNR and CDR2 FQNEAQ (reference sequence). The CDR3 contains 16 residues. V lost 1 base and J 1 base, leaving 14 bases between the germline ends.

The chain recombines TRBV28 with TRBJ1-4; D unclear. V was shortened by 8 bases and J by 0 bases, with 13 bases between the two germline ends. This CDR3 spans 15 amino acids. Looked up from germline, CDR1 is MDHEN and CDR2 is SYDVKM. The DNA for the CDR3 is TGTGCCAGCTCGGGAGAGACGGCAACTAATGAAAAACTGTTTTTT. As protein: CASSGETATNEKLFF.

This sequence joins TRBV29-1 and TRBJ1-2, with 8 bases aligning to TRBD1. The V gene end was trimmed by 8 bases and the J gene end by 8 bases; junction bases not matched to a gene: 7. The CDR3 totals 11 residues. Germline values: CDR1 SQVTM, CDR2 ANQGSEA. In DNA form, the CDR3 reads TGCAGCTCTCGGACAGGGACGGGCTACACCTTC. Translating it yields CSSRTGTGYTF. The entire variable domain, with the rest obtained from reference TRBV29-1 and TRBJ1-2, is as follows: SAVISQKPSRDICQRGTSLTIQCQVDSQVTMMFWYRQQPGQSLTLIATANQGSEATYESGFVIDKFPISRPNLTFSTLTVSNMSPEDSSIYLCSSRTGTGYTFGSGTRLTVV.

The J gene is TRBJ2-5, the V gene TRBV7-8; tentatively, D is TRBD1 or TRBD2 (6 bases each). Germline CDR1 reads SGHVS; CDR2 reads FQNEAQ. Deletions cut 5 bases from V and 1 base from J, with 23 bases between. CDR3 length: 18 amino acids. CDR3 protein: CASSLYRVTGVLQETQYF. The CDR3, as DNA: TGTGCCAGCAGCCTTTACAGGGTGACGGGGGTACTCCAAGAGACCCAGTACTTC.

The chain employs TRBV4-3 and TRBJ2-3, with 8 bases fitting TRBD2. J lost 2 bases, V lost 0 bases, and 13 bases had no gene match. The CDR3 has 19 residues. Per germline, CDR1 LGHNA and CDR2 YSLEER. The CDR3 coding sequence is TGCGCCAGCAGCCAAGATGGGGGCGCCACAGCGGGAGTCACAGATACGCAGTATTTT. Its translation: CASSQDGGATAGVTDTQYF.

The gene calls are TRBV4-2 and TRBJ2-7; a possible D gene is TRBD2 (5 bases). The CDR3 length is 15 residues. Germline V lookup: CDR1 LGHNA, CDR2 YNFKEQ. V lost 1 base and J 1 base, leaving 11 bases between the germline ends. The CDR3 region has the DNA TGTGCCAGCAGCCAAGCGGAGAGGGAGTCCTACGAGCAGTACTTC. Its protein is CASSQAERESYEQYF.

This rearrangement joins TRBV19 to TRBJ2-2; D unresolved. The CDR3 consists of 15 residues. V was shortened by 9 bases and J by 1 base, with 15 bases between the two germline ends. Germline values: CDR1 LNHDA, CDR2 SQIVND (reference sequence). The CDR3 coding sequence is TGTGCCAGCCGCGGTAGGCAATTGAACACCGGGGAGCTGTTTTTT. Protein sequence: CASRGRQLNTGELFF.

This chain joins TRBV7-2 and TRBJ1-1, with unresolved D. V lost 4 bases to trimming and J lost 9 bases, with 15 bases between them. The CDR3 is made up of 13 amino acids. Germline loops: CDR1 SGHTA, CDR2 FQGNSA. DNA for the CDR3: TGTGCCAGCAGCTCCGAGGGAGGGTTTAAAGCTTTCTTT. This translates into CASSSEGGFKAFF.

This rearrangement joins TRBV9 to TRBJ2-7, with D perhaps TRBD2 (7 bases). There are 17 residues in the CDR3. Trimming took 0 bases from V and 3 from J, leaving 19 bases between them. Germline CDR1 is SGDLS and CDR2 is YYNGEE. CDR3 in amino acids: CASSVGGTGGSNYEQYF. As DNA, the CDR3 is TGTGCCAGCAGCGTAGGCGGGACGGGGGGCAGTAACTACGAGCAGTACTTC.

The CDR3 DNA follows: TGTGCCAGCAGCTGGACTAGCGGGCTTACCGGGGAGCTGTTTTTT. Protein sequence: CASSWTSGLTGELFF. The chain combines TRBV2 with TRBJ2-2, with TRBD2 identical over 11 bases. J gave up 5 bases and V 6 bases, and 5 bases lay outside the gene matches. This CDR3 has 15 residues. Looked up from germline, CDR1 is SNHLY and CDR2 is FYNNEI.

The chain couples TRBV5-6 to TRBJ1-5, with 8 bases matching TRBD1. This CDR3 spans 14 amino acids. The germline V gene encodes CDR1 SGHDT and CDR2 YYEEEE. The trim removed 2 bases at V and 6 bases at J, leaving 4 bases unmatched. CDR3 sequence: CASSLGQGLQPQHF. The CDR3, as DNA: TGTGCCAGCAGCTTAGGACAGGGCCTTCAGCCCCAGCATTTT.

CDR3 protein: CAWSASGGHQPQHF. CDR3 bases: TGTGCCTGGAGTGCCTCAGGGGGTCATCAGCCCCAGCATTTT. The V and J genes are TRBV30 and TRBJ1-5; 7 bases map to TRBD1. The CDR3 runs 14 residues. Germline loops: CDR1 GTSNPN, CDR2 SVGIG (reference sequence). J was trimmed by 5 bases and V by 1 base; bases with no gene match: 5.

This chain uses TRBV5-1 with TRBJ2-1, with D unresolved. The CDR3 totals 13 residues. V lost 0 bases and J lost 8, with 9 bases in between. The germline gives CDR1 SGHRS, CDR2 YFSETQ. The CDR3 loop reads CASSLVGSYEQFF. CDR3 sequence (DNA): TGCGCCAGCAGCTTGGTTGGTAGCTATGAGCAGTTCTTC.